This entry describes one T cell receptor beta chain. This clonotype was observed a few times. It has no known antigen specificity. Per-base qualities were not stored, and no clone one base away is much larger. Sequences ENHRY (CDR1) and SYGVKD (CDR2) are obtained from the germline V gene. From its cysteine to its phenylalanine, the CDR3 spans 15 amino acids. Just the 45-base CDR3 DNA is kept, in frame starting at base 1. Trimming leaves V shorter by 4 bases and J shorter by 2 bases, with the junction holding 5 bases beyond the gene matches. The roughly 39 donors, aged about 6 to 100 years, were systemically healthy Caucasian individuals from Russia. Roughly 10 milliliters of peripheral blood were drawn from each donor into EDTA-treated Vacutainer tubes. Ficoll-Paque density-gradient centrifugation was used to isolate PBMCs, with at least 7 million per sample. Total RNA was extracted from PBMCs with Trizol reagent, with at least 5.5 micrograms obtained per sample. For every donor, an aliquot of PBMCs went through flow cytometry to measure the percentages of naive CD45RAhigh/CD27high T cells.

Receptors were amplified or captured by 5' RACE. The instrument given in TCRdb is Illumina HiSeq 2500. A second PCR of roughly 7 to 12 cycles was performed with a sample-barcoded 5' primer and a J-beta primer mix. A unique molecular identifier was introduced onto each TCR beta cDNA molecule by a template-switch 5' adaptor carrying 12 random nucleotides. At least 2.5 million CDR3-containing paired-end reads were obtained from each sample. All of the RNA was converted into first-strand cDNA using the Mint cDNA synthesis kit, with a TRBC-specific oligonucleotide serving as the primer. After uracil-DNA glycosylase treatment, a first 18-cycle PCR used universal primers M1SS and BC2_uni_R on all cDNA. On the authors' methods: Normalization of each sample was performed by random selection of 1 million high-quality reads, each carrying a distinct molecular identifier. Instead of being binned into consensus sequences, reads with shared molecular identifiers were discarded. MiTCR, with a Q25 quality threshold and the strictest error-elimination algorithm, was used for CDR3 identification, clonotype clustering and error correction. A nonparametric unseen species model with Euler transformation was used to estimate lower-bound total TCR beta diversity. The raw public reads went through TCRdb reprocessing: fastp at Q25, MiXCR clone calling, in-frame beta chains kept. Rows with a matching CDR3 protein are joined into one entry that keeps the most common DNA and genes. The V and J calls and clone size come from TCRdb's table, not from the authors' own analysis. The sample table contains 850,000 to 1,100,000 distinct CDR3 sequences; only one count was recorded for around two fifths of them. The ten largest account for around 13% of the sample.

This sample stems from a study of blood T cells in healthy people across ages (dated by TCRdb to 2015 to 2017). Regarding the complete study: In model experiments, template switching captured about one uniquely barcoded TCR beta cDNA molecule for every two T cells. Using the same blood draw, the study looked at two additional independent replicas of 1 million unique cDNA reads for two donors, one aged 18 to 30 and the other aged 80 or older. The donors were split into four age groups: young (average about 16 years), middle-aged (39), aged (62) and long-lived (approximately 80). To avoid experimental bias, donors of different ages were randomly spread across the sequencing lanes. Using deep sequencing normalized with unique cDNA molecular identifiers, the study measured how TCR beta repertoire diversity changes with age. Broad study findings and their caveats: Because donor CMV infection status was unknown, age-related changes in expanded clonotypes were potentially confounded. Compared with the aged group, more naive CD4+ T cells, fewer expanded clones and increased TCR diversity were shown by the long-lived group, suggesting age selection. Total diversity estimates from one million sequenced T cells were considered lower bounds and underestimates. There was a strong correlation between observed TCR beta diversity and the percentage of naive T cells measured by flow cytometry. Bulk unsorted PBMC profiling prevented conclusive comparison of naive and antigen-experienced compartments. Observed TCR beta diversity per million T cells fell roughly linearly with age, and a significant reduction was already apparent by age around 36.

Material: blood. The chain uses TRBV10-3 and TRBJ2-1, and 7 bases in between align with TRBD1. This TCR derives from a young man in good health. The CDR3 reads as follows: CAISGTGDPYNEQFF. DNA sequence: TGTGCCATCAGTGGCACAGGGGACCCCTACAATGAGCAGTTCTTC.